The rows below give T cell receptor beta chains drawn from one sample of a study of blood T cell repertoires in COVID-19. This table comes from immunoSEQ multiplex PCR, and its TCRdb copy is limited to in-frame clones, with some not included. The table has 490,000 or so clones, 70% to 90% seen once. Sequenced: PBMCs or T cells enriched from blood (not recorded which). The receptor source for this set is an older woman who had recovered from COVID-19. The CDR3 runs from the conserved cysteine through the conserved F or W. Each record gives: V gene, clone size, J gene, D gene, CDR3 DNA, CDR3 protein. D genes are given only for firm matches. Only some rows state a clone size, as once, few, many or a class for expanded clones.

V: TRBV28; size: few; J: TRBJ1-6; D: .; DNA: TGTGCCAGCAGTCCCGGATTCCAGGATTATTCACCCCTCCACTTT; CDR3: CASSPGFQDYSPLHF
V: TRBV9; size: .; J: TRBJ2-4; D: TRBD1; DNA: TGTGCCAGCAGCGCGGGACAGGGGGCCAAAAACATTCAGTACTTC; CDR3: CASSAGQGAKNIQYF
V: TRBV5-1; size: .; J: TRBJ2-1; D: TRBD2; DNA: TGCGCCAGCAGCTCTAGCGGGGGCAACTTCAATGAGCAGTTCTTC; CDR3: CASSSSGGNFNEQFF
V: TRBV6-5; size: .; J: TRBJ1-4; D: .; DNA: TGTGCCAGCAGGGGGGGGGCAGTCGGGGAAAAACTGTTTTTT; CDR3: CASRGGAVGEKLFF
V: TRBV2; size: .; J: TRBJ2-7; D: .; DNA: TGTGCCAGCAGTTTCCCGGGACTCTCCTACGAGCAGTACTTC; CDR3: CASSFPGLSYEQYF
V: TRBV10-3; size: .; J: TRBJ2-3; D: TRBD2; DNA: TGTGCCATCAGTGGGGAATATAGCGGGGGGGATACGCAGTATTTT; CDR3: CAISGEYSGGDTQYF
V: TRBV5-8; size: .; J: TRBJ1-4; D: TRBD1; DNA: TGTGCCAGCAGACAGACAGGGGGCTCGCACGAAAAACTGTTTTTT; CDR3: CASRQTGGSHEKLFF
V: TRBV21-1; size: .; J: TRBJ1-6; D: .; DNA: TGTGCCAGCAGCGAAAGGCCGACAGTTTTCGATTCACCCCTCCACTTT; CDR3: CASSERPTVFDSPLHF
V: TRBV7-2; size: .; J: TRBJ1-2; D: TRBD1; DNA: TGTGCCAGCAGCTTAGGGCAGGGGGCAAGGGGCTACACCTTC; CDR3: CASSLGQGARGYTF
V: TRBV6-2/TRBV6-3; size: once; J: TRBJ2-2; D: .; DNA: TGTGCCAGCAGTTCGTTTACAGGGGAGCTGTTTTTT; CDR3: CASSSFTGELFF
V: TRBV7-8; size: .; J: TRBJ2-1; D: TRBD1; DNA: TGTGCCAGCAGCTCCTCCTCCGGGACAGGGAACCATGAGCAGTTCTTC; CDR3: CASSSSSGTGNHEQFF
V: TRBV5-6; size: .; J: TRBJ1-1; D: TRBD1; DNA: TGTGCCAGCAGCTGGGGACAGACAAACACTGAAGCTTTCTTT; CDR3: CASSWGQTNTEAFF
V: TRBV7-9; size: once; J: TRBJ2-1; D: .; DNA: TGTGCCAGCAGCTTATTAGGGGGGGTTGGTGAGCAGTTCTTC; CDR3: CASSLLGGVGEQFF
V: TRBV6-5; size: .; J: TRBJ1-1; D: .; DNA: TGTGCCAGCAGGGTGGGCAGCTACACTGAAGCTTTCTTT; CDR3: CASRVGSYTEAFF
V: TRBV10-3; size: .; J: TRBJ1-6; D: .; DNA: TGTGCCATCAGTGAGGGCCAAAATTCACCCCTCCACTTT; CDR3: CAISEGQNSPLHF
V: TRBV28; size: .; J: TRBJ2-6; D: TRBD1; DNA: TGTGCCAGCAGTTTCCTTCCGGGACAGGGGATAGCTGGGGCCAACGTCCTGACTTTC; CDR3: CASSFLPGQGIAGANVLTF
V: TRBV7-2; size: .; J: TRBJ1-5; D: .; DNA: TGTGCCAGCAGCCTGACAGGAGATAGCAATCAGCCCCAGCATTTT; CDR3: CASSLTGDSNQPQHF
V: TRBV6-5; size: .; J: TRBJ2-1; D: .; DNA: TGTGCCAGCACTGGAGATCCGAGCTCCTACAATGAGCAGTTCTTC; CDR3: CASTGDPSSYNEQFF
V: TRBV10-3; size: few; J: TRBJ1-3; D: TRBD1; DNA: TGTGCCATCAGTGAGTGGGACAGGGCTGGAAACACCATATATTTT; CDR3: CAISEWDRAGNTIYF
V: TRBV7-6; size: .; J: TRBJ1-6; D: .; DNA: TGTGCCAGCAGCTTAGGAACGGATAATTCACCCCTCCACTTT; CDR3: CASSLGTDNSPLHF
V: TRBV9; size: .; J: TRBJ1-3; D: .; DNA: TGTGCCAGCAGCGTAGTGCACAGCGGAAACACCATATATTTT; CDR3: CASSVVHSGNTIYF
V: TRBV3-1/TRBV3-2; size: .; J: TRBJ1-2; D: TRBD1; DNA: TGTGCCAGCAGCCAATTCCGGGACAGGGAGAACTATGGCTACACCTTC; CDR3: CASSQFRDRENYGYTF
V: TRBV19; size: .; J: TRBJ2-2; D: TRBD1; DNA: TGTGCCAGTACCTCCCCCTGGGGACAGGGTCGAAACACCGGGGAGCTGTTTTTT; CDR3: CASTSPWGQGRNTGELFF
V: TRBV3-1/TRBV3-2; size: .; J: TRBJ2-7; D: TRBD2; DNA: TGTGCCAGCAGCCAAGGGCTAGCGGGGGCCGAGCAGTACTTC; CDR3: CASSQGLAGAEQYF
V: TRBV9; size: few; J: TRBJ2-1; D: TRBD2; DNA: TGTGCCAGCAGTGTACTAGCGGGGGCCTACAATGAGCAGTTCTTC; CDR3: CASSVLAGAYNEQFF
V: TRBV18; size: once; J: TRBJ2-6; D: .; DNA: TGTGCCAGCTCACCCCAGGGGTTGGGGTCTGGGGCCAACGTCCTGACTTTC; CDR3: CASSPQGLGSGANVLTF
V: TRBV10-3; size: .; J: TRBJ2-1; D: .; DNA: TGTGCCATCAGTTCCAGCAATGAGCAGTTCTTC; CDR3: CAISSSNEQFF
V: TRBV7-2; size: .; J: TRBJ2-3; D: TRBD2; DNA: TGTGCCAGCAGCTTAGATCCAGCGGGGGGGACAGATACGCAGTATTTT; CDR3: CASSLDPAGGTDTQYF
V: TRBV2; size: .; J: TRBJ1-5; D: TRBD1; DNA: TGTGCCAGCGGCGGGACAGTCAGCAATCAGCCCCAGCATTTT; CDR3: CASGGTVSNQPQHF
V: TRBV19; size: .; J: TRBJ1-5; D: TRBD1; DNA: TGTGCCAGTAGTATATCGATTTGGACAGGGCAGTCGGGGCAGCCCCAGCATTTT; CDR3: CASSISIWTGQSGQPQHF
V: TRBV4-2; size: .; J: TRBJ2-1; D: TRBD2; DNA: TGTGCCAGCAGCCAAGGTGTAGCGGGGAAAAATGAGCAGTTCTTC; CDR3: CASSQGVAGKNEQFF
V: TRBV27; size: few; J: TRBJ1-5; D: .; DNA: TGTGCCAGCAGTTTGGGTTTCGGGCAGCCCCAGCATTTT; CDR3: CASSLGFGQPQHF
V: TRBV4-1; size: once; J: TRBJ1-6; D: .; DNA: TGCGCCAGCAGCCCCTCCAGGTCGGGGTATAATTCACCCCTCCACTTT; CDR3: CASSPSRSGYNSPLHF
V: TRBV6-5; size: .; J: TRBJ2-5; D: .; DNA: TGTGCCAGCAGTTACTCCGGGGGGCGCCAAGAGACCCAGTACTTC; CDR3: CASSYSGGRQETQYF
V: TRBV10-3; size: .; J: TRBJ1-2; D: TRBD1; DNA: TGTGCCATCACCCAGACAGGGATGAGCGGCTACACCTTC; CDR3: CAITQTGMSGYTF
V: TRBV21-1; size: once; J: TRBJ1-1; D: .; DNA: TGTGCCAGCAGCACACTCCGAAAAACAGGTGTAGACACTGAAGCTTTCTTT; CDR3: CASSTLRKTGVDTEAFF
V: TRBV3-1/TRBV3-2; size: .; J: TRBJ1-3; D: .; DNA: TGTGCCAGCAGCCAGGGGGGCTCTGGAAACACCATATATTTT; CDR3: CASSQGGSGNTIYF
V: TRBV11-2; size: .; J: TRBJ2-5; D: TRBD2; DNA: TGTGCCAGCAGCTTCCAAGGCGGGGCTAGCGGAAACCAAGAGACCCAGTACTTC; CDR3: CASSFQGGASGNQETQYF
V: TRBV2; size: .; J: TRBJ2-2; D: TRBD2; DNA: TGTGCCAGCAGTCGAGGACTAGCGGCGAACACCGGGGAGCTGTTTTTT; CDR3: CASSRGLAANTGELFF
V: TRBV28; size: .; J: TRBJ2-2; D: TRBD1; DNA: TGTGCCAGCAGGGCGGGACAGGGAGGAACCGGGGAGCTGTTTTTT; CDR3: CASRAGQGGTGELFF
V: TRBV7-8; size: .; J: TRBJ1-1; D: .; DNA: TGTGCCAGCAGCTTAGCGCGGTGGGCAGGGAAGGACACTGAAGCTTTCTTT; CDR3: CASSLARWAGKDTEAFF
V: TRBV20-1; size: once; J: TRBJ1-2; D: .; DNA: TGCAGTGCTCTACTAAACTATGGCTACACCTTC; CDR3: CSALLNYGYTF
V: TRBV24-1; size: .; J: TRBJ1-1; D: .; DNA: TGTGCCACCAGTGATATGAGCAAAGCTTTCTTT; CDR3: CATSDMSKAFF
V: TRBV5-1; size: .; J: TRBJ2-7; D: TRBD1; DNA: TGCGCCAGCACTCCCTCGGGACAGTTATTTTACGAGCAGTACTTC; CDR3: CASTPSGQLFYEQYF
V: TRBV5-1; size: .; J: TRBJ2-1; D: .; DNA: TGCGCCAGCAGTGTTGACACCCCACTCCTATACAATGAGCAGTTCTTC; CDR3: CASSVDTPLLYNEQFF
V: TRBV4-1; size: .; J: TRBJ1-2; D: .; DNA: TGCGCCAGCAGCCAGACGTCCAGGGGCGGCTATGGCTACACCTTC; CDR3: CASSQTSRGGYGYTF
V: TRBV2; size: .; J: TRBJ1-5; D: TRBD1; DNA: TGTGCCAGCACGGGACAGGGAGGTCAGCCCCAGCATTTT; CDR3: CASTGQGGQPQHF
V: TRBV29-1; size: .; J: TRBJ1-2; D: .; DNA: TGCAGCGTTGCGGTACAGGGTGGCTATGGCTACACCTTC; CDR3: CSVAVQGGYGYTF
V: TRBV2; size: few; J: TRBJ1-1; D: .; DNA: TGTGCCAGCAGTGACAGGGGAAACACTGAAGCTTTCTTT; CDR3: CASSDRGNTEAFF
V: TRBV7-8; size: once; J: TRBJ1-5; D: TRBD1; DNA: TGTGCCAGCAGCTACCTGGGACAGGGGGCTTTTCAGCCCCAGCATTTT; CDR3: CASSYLGQGAFQPQHF
V: TRBV25-1; size: .; J: TRBJ1-2; D: .; DNA: TGTGCCAGCATCCCTAGCGGGAGCGCAGGGTCCTCTGGCTACACCTTC; CDR3: CASIPSGSAGSSGYTF